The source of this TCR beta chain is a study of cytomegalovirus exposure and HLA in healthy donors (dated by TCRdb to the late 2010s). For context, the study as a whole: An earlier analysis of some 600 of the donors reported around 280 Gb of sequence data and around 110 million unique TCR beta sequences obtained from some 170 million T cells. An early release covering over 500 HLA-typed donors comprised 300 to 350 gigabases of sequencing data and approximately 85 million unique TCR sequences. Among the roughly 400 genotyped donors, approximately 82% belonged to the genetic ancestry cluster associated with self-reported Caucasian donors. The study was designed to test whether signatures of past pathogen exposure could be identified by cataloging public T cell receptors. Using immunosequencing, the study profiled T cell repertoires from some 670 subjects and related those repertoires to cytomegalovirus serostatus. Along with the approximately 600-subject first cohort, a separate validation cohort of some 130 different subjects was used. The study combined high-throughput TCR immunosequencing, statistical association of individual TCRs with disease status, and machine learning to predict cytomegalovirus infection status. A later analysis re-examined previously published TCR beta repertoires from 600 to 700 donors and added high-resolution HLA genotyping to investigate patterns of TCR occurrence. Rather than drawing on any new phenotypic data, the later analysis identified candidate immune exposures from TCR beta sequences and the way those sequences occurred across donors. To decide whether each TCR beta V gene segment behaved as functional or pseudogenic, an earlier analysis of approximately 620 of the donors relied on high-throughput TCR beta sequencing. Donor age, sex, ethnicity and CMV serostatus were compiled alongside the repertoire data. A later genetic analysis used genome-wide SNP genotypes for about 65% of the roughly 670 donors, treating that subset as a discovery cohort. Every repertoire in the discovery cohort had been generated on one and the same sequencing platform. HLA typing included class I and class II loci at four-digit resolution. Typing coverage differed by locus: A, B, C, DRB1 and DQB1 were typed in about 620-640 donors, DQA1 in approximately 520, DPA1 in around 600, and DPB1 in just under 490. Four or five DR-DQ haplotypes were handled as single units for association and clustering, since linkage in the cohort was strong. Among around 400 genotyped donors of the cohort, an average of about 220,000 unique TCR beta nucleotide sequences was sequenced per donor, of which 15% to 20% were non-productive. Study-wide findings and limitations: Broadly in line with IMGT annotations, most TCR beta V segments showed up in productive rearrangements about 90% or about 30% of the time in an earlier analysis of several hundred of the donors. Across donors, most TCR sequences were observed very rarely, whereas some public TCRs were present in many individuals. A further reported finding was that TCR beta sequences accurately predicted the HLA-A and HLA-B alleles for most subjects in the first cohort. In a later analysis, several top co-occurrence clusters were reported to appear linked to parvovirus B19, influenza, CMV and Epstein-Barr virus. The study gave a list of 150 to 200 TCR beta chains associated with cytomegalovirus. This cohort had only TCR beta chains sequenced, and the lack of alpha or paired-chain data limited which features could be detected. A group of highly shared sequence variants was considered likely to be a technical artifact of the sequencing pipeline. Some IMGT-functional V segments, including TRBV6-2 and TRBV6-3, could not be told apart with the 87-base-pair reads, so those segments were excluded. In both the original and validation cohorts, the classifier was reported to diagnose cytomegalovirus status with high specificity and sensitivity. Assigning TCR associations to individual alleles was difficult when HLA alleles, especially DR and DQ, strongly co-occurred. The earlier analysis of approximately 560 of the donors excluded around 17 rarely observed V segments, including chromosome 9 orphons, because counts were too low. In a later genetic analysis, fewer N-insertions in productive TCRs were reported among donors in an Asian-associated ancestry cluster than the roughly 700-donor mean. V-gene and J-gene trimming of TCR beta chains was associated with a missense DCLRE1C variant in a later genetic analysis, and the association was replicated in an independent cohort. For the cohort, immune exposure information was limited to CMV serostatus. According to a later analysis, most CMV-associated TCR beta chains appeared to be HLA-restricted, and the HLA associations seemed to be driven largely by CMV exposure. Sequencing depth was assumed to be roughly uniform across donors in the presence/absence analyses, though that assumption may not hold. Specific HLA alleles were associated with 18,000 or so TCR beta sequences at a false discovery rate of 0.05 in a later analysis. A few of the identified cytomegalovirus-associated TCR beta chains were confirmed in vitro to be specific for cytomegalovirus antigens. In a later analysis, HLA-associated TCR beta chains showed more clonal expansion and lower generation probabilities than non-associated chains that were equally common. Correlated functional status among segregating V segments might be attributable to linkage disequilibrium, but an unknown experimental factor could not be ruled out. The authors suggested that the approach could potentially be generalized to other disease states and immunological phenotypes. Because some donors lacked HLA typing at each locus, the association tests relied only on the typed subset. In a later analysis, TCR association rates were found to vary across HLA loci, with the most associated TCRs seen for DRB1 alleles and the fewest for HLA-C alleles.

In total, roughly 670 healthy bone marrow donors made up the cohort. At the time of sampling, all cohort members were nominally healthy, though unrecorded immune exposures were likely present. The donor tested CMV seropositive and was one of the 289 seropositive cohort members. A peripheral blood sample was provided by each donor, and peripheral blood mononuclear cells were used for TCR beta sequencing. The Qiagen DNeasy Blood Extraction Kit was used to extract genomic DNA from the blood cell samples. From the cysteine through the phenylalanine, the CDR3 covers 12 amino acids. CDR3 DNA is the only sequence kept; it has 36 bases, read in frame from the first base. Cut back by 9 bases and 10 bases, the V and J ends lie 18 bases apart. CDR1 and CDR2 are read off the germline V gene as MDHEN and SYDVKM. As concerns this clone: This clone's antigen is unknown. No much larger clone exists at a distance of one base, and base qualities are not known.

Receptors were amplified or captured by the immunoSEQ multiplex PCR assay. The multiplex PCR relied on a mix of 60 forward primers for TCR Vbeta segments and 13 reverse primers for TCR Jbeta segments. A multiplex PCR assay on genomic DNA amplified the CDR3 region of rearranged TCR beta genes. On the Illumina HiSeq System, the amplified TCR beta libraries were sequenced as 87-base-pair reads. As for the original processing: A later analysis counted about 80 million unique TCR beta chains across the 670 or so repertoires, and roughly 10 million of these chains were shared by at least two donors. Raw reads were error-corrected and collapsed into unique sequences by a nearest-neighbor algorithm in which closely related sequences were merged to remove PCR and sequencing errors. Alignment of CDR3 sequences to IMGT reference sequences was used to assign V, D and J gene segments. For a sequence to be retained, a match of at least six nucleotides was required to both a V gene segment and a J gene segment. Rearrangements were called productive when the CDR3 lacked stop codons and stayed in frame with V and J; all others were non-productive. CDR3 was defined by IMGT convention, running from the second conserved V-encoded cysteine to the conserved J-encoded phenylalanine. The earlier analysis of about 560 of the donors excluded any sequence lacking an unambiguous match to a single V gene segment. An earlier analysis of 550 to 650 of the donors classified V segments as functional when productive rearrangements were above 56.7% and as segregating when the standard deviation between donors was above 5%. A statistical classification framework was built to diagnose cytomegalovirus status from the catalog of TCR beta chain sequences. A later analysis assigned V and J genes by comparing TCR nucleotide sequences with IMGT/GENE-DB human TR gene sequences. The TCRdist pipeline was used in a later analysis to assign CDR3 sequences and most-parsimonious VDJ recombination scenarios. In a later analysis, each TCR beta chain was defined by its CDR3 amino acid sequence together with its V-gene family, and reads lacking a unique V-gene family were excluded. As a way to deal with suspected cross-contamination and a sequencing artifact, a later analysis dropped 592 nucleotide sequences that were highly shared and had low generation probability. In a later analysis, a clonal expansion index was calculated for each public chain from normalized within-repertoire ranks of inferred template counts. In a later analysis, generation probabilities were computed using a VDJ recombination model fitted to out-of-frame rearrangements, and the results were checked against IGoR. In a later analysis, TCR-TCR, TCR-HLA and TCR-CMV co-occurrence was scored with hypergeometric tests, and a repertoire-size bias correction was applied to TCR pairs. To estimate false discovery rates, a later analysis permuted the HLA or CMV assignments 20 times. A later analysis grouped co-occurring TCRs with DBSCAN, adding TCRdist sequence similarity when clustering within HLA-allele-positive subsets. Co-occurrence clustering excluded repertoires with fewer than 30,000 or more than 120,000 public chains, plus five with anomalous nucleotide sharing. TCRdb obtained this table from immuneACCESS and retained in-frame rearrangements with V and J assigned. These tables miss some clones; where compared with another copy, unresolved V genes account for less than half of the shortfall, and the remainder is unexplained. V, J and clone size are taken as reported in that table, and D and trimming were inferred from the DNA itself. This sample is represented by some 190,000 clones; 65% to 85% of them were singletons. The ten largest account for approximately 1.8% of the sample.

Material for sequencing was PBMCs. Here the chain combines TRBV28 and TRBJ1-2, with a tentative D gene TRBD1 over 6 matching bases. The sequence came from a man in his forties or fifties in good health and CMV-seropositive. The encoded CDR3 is CASHGGGRPYTF. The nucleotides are TGTGCCAGTCATGGGGGGGGCCGCCCCTACACCTTC.